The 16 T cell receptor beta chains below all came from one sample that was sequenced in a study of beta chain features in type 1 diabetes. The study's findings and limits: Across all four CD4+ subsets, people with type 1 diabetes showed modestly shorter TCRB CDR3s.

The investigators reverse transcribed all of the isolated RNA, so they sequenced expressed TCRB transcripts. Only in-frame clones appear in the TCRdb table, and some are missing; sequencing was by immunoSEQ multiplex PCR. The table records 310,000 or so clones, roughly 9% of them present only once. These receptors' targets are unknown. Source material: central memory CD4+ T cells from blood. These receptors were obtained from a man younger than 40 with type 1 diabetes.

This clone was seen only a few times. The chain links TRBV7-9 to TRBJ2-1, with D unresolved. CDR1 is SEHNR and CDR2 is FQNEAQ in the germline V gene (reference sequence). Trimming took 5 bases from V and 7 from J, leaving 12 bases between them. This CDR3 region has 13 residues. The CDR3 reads CASSPMIINEQFF. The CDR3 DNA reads TGTGCCAGCAGCCCTATGATCATAAATGAGCAGTTCTTC.

CDR3 loop: CASSISGGPGDTQYF. In DNA form, the CDR3 reads TGCGCCAGCAGTATCAGCGGGGGGCCCGGAGATACGCAGTATTTT. The chain links TRBV5-1 to TRBJ2-3; 9 bases are a match to TRBD2. Trimming removed 5 bases from V and 5 bases from J; junction bases left unmatched: 9. The CDR3 has 15 residues. The germline gives CDR1 SGHRS, CDR2 YFSETQ.

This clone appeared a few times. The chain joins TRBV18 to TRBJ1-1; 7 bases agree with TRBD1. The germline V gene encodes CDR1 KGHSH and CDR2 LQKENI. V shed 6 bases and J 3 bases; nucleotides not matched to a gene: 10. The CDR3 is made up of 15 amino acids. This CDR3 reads CASSQQGGRDTEAFF. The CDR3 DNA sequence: TGTGCCAGCTCTCAGCAAGGGGGCAGGGACACTGAAGCTTTCTTT.

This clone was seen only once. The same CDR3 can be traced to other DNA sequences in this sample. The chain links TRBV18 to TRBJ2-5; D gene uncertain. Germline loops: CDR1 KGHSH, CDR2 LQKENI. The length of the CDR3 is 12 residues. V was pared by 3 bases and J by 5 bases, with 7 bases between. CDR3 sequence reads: CASSPDRETQYF. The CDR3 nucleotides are TGTGCCAGCTCACCGGATCGGGAGACCCAGTACTTC.

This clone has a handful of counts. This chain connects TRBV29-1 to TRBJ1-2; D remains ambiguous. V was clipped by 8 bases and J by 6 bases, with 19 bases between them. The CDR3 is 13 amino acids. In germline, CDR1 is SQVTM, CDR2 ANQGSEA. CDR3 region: CSSSEGGLHGYTF. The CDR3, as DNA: TGCAGCTCCTCTGAAGGCGGGTTGCATGGCTACACCTTC.

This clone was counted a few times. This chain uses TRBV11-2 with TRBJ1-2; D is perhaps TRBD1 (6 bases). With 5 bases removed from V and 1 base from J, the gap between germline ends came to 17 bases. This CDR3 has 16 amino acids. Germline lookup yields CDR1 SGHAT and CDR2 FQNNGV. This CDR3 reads CASSPPDRSDNYGYTF. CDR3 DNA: TGTGCCAGCAGCCCCCCCGACAGGAGCGATAACTATGGCTACACCTTC. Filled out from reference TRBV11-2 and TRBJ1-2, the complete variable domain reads EAGVAQSPRYKIIEKRQSVAFWCNPISGHATLYWYQQILGQGPKLLIQFQNNGVVDDSQLPKDRFSAERLKGVDSTLKIQPAKLEDSAVYLCASSPPDRSDNYGYTFGSGTRLTVV.

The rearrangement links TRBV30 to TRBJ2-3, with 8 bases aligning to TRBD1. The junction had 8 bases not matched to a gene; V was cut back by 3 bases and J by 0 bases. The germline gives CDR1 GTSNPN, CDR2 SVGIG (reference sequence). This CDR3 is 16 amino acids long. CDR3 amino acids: CAWRGTGAPSTDTQYF. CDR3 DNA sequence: TGTGCCTGGAGGGGGACAGGAGCCCCTAGCACAGATACGCAGTATTTT.

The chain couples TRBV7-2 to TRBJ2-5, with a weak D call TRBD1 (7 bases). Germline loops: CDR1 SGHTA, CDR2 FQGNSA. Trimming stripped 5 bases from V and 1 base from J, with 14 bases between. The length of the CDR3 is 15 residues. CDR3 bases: TGTGCCAGCAGCAACGCGGGACAGCTCCAAGAGACCCAGTACTTC. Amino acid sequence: CASSNAGQLQETQYF.

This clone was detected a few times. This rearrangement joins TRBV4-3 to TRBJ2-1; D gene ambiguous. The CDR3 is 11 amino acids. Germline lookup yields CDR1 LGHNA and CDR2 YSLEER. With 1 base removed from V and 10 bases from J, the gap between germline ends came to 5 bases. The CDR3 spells CASSQGAEQFF. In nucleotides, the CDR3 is TGCGCCAGCAGCCAAGGGGCAGAGCAGTTCTTC.

For the CDR3, the DNA is TGTGCCAGCAGCTTTCTTCCAGTCGGGGAGCTGTTTTTT. The encoded protein is CASSFLPVGELFF. The V gene is TRBV5-4, the J gene TRBJ2-2; no reliable D call. Germline V gene sequence: CDR1 SGHNT, CDR2 YYREEE (reference sequence). CDR3 size: 13 residues. The V gene lost 2 bases and the J gene lost 7 bases, with 9 bases spanning the gap.

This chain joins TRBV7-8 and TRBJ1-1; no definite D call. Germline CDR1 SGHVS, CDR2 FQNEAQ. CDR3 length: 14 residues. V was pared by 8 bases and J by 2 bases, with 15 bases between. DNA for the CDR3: TGTGCCAGCTTACAAAGCGCAGGCAACACTGAAGCTTTCTTT. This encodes CASLQSAGNTEAFF.

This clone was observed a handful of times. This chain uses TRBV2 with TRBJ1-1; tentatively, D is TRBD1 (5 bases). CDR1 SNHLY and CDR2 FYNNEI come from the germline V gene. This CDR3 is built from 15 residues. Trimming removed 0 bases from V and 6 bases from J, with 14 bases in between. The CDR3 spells CASSEAGWGGPEAFF. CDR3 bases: TGTGCCAGCAGTGAAGCAGGCTGGGGGGGACCTGAAGCTTTCTTT.

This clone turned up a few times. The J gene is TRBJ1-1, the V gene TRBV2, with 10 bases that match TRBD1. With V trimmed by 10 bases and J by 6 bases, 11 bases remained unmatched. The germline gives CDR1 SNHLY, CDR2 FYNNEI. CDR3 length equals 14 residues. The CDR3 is CATNSGTGASEAFF. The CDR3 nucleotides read TGTGCCACCAATTCCGGGACAGGGGCTTCTGAAGCTTTCTTT.

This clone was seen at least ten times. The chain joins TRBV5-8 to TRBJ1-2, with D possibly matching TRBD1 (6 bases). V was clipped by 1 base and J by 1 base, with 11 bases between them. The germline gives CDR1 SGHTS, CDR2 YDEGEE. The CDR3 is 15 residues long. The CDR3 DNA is TGTGCCAGCAGCTTGCCGGGGGGCCTTAACTATGGCTACACCTTC. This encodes CASSLPGGLNYGYTF.

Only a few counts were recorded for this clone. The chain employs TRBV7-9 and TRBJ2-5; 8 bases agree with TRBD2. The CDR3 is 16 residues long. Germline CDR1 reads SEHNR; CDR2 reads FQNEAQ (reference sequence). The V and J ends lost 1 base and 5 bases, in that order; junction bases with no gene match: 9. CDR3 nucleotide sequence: TGTGCCAGCAGCTTAGTCGGGACTAGTATTGGGGAGACCCAGTACTTC. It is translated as CASSLVGTSIGETQYF.

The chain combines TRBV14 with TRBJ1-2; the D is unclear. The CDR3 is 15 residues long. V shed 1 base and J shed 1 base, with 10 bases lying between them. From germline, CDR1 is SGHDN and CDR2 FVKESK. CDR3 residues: CASSQGAGRNYGYTF. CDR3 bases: TGTGCCAGCAGCCAAGGGGCAGGTCGTAACTATGGCTACACCTTC.